This TCR beta chain was sequenced during a study of control samples from healthy donors and cancer patients. V was clipped by 3 bases and J by 2 bases, with 10 bases between them. There are 14 residues in the CDR3. Germline V gene sequence: CDR1 SNHLY, CDR2 FYNNEI. Repertoires were generated with immunoSEQ multiplex PCR, while TCRdb's copy carries only in-frame clones and drops some. The sample consists of about 140,000 clones, roughly 89% of them appearing once. The receptor was derived from a man younger than 40 in good health. What was sequenced was blood. The chain combines TRBV2 with TRBJ1-1; D is ambiguous. The CDR3 loop reads CASSETTPNTEAFF. The CDR3 bases are TGTGCCAGCAGTGAGACAACACCCAACACTGAAGCTTTCTTT.